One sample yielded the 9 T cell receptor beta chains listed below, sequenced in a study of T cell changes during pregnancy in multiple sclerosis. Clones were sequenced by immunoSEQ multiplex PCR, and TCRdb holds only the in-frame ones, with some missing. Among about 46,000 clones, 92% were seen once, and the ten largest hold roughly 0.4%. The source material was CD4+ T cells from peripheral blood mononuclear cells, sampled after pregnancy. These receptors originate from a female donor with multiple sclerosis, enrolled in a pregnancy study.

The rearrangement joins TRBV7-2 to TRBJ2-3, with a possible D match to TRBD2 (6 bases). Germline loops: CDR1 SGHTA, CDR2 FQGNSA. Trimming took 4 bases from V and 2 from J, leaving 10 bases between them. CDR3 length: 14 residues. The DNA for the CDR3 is TGTGCCAGCAGCTCGGGACTGCCCACAGATACGCAGTATTTT. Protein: CASSSGLPTDTQYF.

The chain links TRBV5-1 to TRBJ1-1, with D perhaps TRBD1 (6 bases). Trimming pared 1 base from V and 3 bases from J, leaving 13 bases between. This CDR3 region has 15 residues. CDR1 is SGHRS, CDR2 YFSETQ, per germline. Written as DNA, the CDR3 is TGCGCCAGCAGCTTGAGGGTTGGGGGCGACACTGAAGCTTTCTTT. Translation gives CASSLRVGGDTEAFF.

The CDR3 sequence is CACSGVSGNQPQHF. CDR3 DNA: TGTGCCTGCTCAGGGGTGTCGGGCAATCAGCCCCAGCATTTT. The V and J genes are TRBV30 and TRBJ1-5, with D maybe TRBD1 (6 bases). The V gene's germline CDR1 is GTSNPN and CDR2 SVGIG (reference sequence). The CDR3 covers 14 residues. Trimming pared 6 bases from V and 2 bases from J, leaving 14 bases between.

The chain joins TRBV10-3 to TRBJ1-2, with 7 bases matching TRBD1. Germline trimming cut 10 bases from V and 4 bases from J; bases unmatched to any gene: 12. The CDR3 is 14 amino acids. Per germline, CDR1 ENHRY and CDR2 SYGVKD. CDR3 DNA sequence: TGTGCCAACCGGGAAGGGACAGAGGTCTATGGCTACACCTTC. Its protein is CANREGTEVYGYTF.

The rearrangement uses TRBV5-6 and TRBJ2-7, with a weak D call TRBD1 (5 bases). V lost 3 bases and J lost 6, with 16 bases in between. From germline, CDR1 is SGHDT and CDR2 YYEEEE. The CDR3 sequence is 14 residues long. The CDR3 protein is CASSWGGRIREQYF. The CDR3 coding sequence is TGTGCCAGCAGCTGGGGCGGCAGGATCCGCGAGCAGTACTTC.

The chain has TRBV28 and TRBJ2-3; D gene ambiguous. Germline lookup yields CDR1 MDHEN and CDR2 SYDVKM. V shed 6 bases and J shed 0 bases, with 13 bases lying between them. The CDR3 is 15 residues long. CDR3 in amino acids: CASSSSSTSTDTQYF. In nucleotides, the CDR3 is TGTGCCAGCAGCTCGTCTAGTACTAGCACAGATACGCAGTATTTT. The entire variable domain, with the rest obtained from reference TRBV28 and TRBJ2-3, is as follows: DVKVTQSSRYLVKRTGEKVFLECVQDMDHENMFWYRQDPGLGLRLIYFSYDVKMKEKGDIPEGYSVSREKKERFSLILESASTNQTSMYLCASSSSSTSTDTQYFGPGTRLTVL.

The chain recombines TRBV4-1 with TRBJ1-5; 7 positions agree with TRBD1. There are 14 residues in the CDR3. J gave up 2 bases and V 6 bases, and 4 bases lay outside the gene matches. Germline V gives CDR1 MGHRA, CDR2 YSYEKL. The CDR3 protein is CASRPTGGNQPQHF. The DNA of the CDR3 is TGCGCCAGCAGACCCACAGGGGGCAATCAGCCCCAGCATTTT.

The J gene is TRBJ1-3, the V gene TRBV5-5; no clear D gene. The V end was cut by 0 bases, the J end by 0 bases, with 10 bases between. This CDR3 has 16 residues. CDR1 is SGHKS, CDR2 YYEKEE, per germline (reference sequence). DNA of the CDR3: TGTGCCAGCAGCTTGGTTGGGAGATACTCTGGAAACACCATATATTTT. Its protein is CASSLVGRYSGNTIYF.

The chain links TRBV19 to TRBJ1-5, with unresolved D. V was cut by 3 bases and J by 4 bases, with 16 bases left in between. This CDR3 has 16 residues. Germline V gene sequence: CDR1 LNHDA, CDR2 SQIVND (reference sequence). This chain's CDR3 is CASSIIQLVFNQPQHF. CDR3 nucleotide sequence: TGTGCCAGTAGTATTATACAATTGGTGTTTAATCAGCCCCAGCATTTT. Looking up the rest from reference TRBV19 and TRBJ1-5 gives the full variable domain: DGGITQSPKYLFRKEGQNVTLSCEQNLNHDAMYWYRQDPGQGLRLIYYSQIVNDFQKGDIAEGYSVSREKKESFPLTVTSAQKNPTAFYLCASSIIQLVFNQPQHFGDGTRLSIL.